One and the same sample provided the 7 T cell receptor beta chains below, sequenced in a study of T cells in Graves' hyperthyroidism and ophthalmopathy. Amplified TCR beta CDR3 regions derived from RNA transcripts. With the HTBI primer set, the TCR CDR3 went through a first round of RT-PCR. TCRdb reprocessed the multiplex PCR reads via MiXCR and lists one record per CDR3 protein. This sample has around 580,000 distinct CDR3 sequences, with approximately 15% found just once. Specimen: blood. Source of these receptors: a woman aged 18-30 years with Graves' hyperthyroidism.

This clonotype was seen a handful of times. The J gene is TRBJ2-1, the V gene TRBV24-1; D unclear. Germline V gene sequence: CDR1 KGHDR, CDR2 SFDVKD. Trimming cost V 5 bases and J 4 bases, with 5 bases left between them. The CDR3 is made up of 12 amino acids. The DNA of the CDR3 is TGTGCCACCAGTGGAGAATACAATGAGCAGTTCTTC. Its translation is CATSGEYNEQFF.

About this clonotype itself: This may arise from a read error, as a much more abundant clone is one base away. This rearrangement joins TRBV3-1 to TRBJ2-2; D call uncertain. The CDR3 is made up of 13 amino acids. CDR1 and CDR2 from the germline V gene are LGHDT and YNNKEL (reference sequence). Trimming shortened V by 3 bases and J by 5 bases, and 7 bases separated the two germline ends. CDR3 nucleotide sequence: TGTGCCAGCAGCCAGTCGGAAACCGGGGAGCTGTTTTTT. Translating it yields CASSQSETGELFF.

This clonotype came up a few times. The V and J genes are TRBV9 and TRBJ1-4, with 10 bases lining up with TRBD1. CDR3 size: 14 residues. Per the germline V gene, CDR1 is SGDLS and CDR2 is YYNGEE. Trimming at V came to 4 bases and at J to 11 bases, leaving 8 bases not matched to a gene. CDR3 coding DNA: TGTGCCAGCAGCCCGGGACAGGGGCCCCAGAAACTGTTTTTT. Translated, it gives CASSPGQGPQKLFF.

In this sample, this clonotype turned up a few times. V is TRBV6-1 and J is TRBJ1-2, with 7 bases that match TRBD1. The V segment lost 10 bases and the J segment 7 bases; nucleotides outside the gene matches: 9. The CDR3 covers 12 residues. Germline values: CDR1 MNHNS, CDR2 SASEGT. The DNA for the CDR3 is TGTGCCACTCAATCAGGGGGTGTTGGCTACACCTTC. This gives the protein CATQSGGVGYTF.

In its sample, this clonotype was seen many times. The rearrangement joins TRBV2 to TRBJ1-5; 7 bases are shared with TRBD1. J lost 3 bases, V lost 4 bases, and 6 bases had no gene match. The CDR3 is 15 residues long. CDR1 is SNHLY, CDR2 FYNNEI, per germline. The CDR3 reads CASSVGRGHNQPQHF. In DNA form, the CDR3 reads TGTGCCAGCAGTGTGGGTAGGGGGCACAATCAGCCCCAGCATTTT.

This clonotype has only a few counts. The chain recombines TRBV20-1 with TRBJ2-1; TRBD2 matches at 10 bases. There are 17 residues in the CDR3. CDR1 and CDR2 (germline): DFQATT, SNEGSKA (reference sequence). J was trimmed by 1 base and V by 4 bases; bases with no gene match: 10. The CDR3 DNA reads TGCAGTGCTATCGGACTAGCGGTGGTTTCTTCCTACAATGAGCAGTTCTTC. It yields the protein CSAIGLAVVSSYNEQFF.

This clonotype occurred a few times. This sequence joins TRBV4-3 and TRBJ2-3; no clear D gene. There are 15 residues in the CDR3. Trimming stripped 0 bases from V and 3 bases from J, with 10 bases between. In germline, CDR1 is LGHNA, CDR2 YSLEER. CDR3 sequence (DNA): TGCGCCAGCAGCCAAGATAGTTTTGGGACAGATACGCAGTATTTT. The encoded protein is CASSQDSFGTDTQYF.